Described below is a single TCR beta chain sequence and its context. Sequencing used immunoSEQ multiplex PCR; TCRdb keeps in-frame clones, though not all of them. Of 41,000 or so clones detected, 90% appear once; the ten largest clones hold around 6.3%. Trimming took 1 base from V and 5 from J, leaving 8 bases between them. From germline, CDR1 is ENHRY and CDR2 SYGVKD. CDR3 length: 13 residues. These data originate in a study of T cell changes during pregnancy in multiple sclerosis. The sequencing here drew on CD8+ T cells from peripheral blood mononuclear cells, taken in the third trimester of pregnancy. This sequence was found in a female donor with multiple sclerosis, enrolled in a pregnancy study. V gene TRBV10-3 combines with J gene TRBJ1-2; D ambiguous. CDR3 in DNA: TGTGCCATCAGTGAGTTGCCAGCGTATGGCTACACCTTC. This encodes CAISELPAYGYTF.